The TCR beta chain under discussion was sequenced for a study of molecular identifiers for immune sequencing clone quantification. This clonotype was seen more than once but under ten times. The antigen is undetermined. TCRdb itself ran the PCR reads through MiXCR, one entry per CDR3 protein. The sample shows 490,000 or so distinct CDR3 sequences, roughly 25% of them seen only once. Libraries for naive CD8 T cells, which were made from around 18,000 to 910,000 sorted cells, drew on 10%, 30% or 50% of the RNA. The authors sorted naive CD8 T cells as CD8+CD4-CCR7+CD45RA+. Whole-study findings and limits: The study found clones above 20 RNA copies held over 99% of effector molecules and under 1% in naive cells.

V gave up 11 bases and J gave up 1 base, with 12 bases separating them. The CDR3 length is 13 residues. The source is a human donor in good health. Some libraries in this study had Jurkat cell RNA spiked in. The V call is TRBV12-3 or TRBV12-4, the J call TRBJ1-3; D unclear. Material for sequencing was naive CD8+ T cells from blood, with Jurkat cell RNA spiked in. Subset reported: FACS-sorted CD8+CD4-CCR7+CD45RA+ naive T cells. As DNA, the CDR3 is TGTGCCGTCCCATGGGCGTCTGGAAACACCATATATTTT. Its translation is CAVPWASGNTIYF.